This is a list of T cell receptor beta chains from one sample in a study of shared clonotypes between healthy human individuals. Assay: immunoSEQ multiplex PCR; the TCRdb copy retains only in-frame clones and omits some. The top ten hold approximately 0.057% of the sample, which has some 650,000 clones, around 97% seen once. The sequencing sample was made of naive CD4+ T cells sorted from blood. The origin of the receptors is a woman in her twenties or thirties in good health. Each CDR3 is given with its conserved first and last residue. D genes are given only for firm matches. Some rows have no size entry. The others give once, few or many, or a class for an expanded clone.

TRBV7-8	TRBJ2-6	NA	once	18	CASSYGLSGSSGANVLTF	TGTGCCAGCAGCTATGGACTCTCGGGAAGCTCTGGGGCCAACGTCCTGACTTTC
TRBV11-2	TRBJ2-2	NA	NA	14	CASSFRAWTGELFF	TGTGCCAGCAGCTTCAGGGCGTGGACCGGGGAGCTGTTTTTT
TRBV5-5	TRBJ2-2	NA	NA	14	CASSSPPGYGELFF	TGTGCCAGCAGCTCGCCCCCGGGGTATGGGGAGCTGTTTTTT
TRBV4-1	TRBJ1-3	TRBD1	NA	14	CASSQPRDSHTIYF	TGCGCCAGCAGCCAACCCCGGGACAGCCACACCATATATTTT
TRBV19	TRBJ1-2	TRBD1	NA	14	CASSSGQTNYGYTF	TGTGCCAGTAGTTCGGGACAGACCAACTATGGCTACACCTTC
TRBV2	TRBJ2-5	NA	NA	14	CASSVAGLQETQYF	TGTGCCAGCAGTGTTGCGGGACTCCAAGAGACCCAGTACTTC
TRBV27	TRBJ1-2	NA	NA	13	CASSSGWGSGYTF	TGTGCCAGCAGTTCTGGGTGGGGAAGTGGCTACACCTTC
TRBV18	TRBJ2-2	TRBD2	once	15	CASSLAGGNTGELFF	TGTGCCAGCTCACTAGCGGGAGGGAACACCGGGGAGCTGTTTTTT
TRBV28	TRBJ2-3	TRBD2	NA	16	CACGVRGGRAPGTQYF	TGTGCCTGTGGCGTACGGGGCGGGAGGGCCCCGGGTACGCAGTATTTT
TRBV6-1	TRBJ2-1	TRBD1	NA	16	CASSVRPGTGYNEQFF	TGTGCCAGCAGTGTGCGGCCAGGGACAGGTTACAATGAGCAGTTCTTC
TRBV6-1	TRBJ2-2	NA	NA	12	CASSEPYGELFF	TGTGCCAGCAGTGAACCGTACGGGGAGCTGTTTTTT
TRBV4-1	TRBJ1-2	TRBD1	NA	14	CASSQGDRPWGYTF	TGCGCCAGCAGCCAAGGGGACAGGCCATGGGGCTACACCTTC
TRBV27	TRBJ2-3	NA	NA	15	CASSFLGNNADTQYF	TGTGCCAGCAGTTTTTTGGGGAATAATGCAGATACGCAGTATTTT
TRBV5-1	TRBJ2-6	TRBD2	NA	18	CASSLGLREKAGANVLTF	TGCGCCAGCAGCTTGGGTTTGCGGGAGAAGGCCGGGGCCAACGTCCTGACTTTC
TRBV28	TRBJ2-5	NA	NA	15	CASSYPPLGQETQYF	TGTGCCAGCAGTTATCCTCCACTGGGTCAAGAGACCCAGTACTTC
TRBV11-2	TRBJ1-1	NA	NA	15	CASSVRQFLNTEAFF	TGTGCCAGCAGCGTTAGACAGTTTCTGAACACTGAAGCTTTCTTT
TRBV28	TRBJ2-7	NA	NA	12	CASRLNSYEQYF	TGTGCCAGCCGACTAAACTCCTACGAGCAGTACTTC
TRBV2	TRBJ2-2	TRBD2	NA	20	CASRKQSGTSGIWNTGELFF	TGTGCCAGCAGAAAACAATCCGGGACTAGCGGGATCTGGAACACCGGGGAGCTGTTTTTT
TRBV5-5	TRBJ1-2	NA	NA	14	CASSLDSPNYGYTF	TGTGCCAGCAGCTTGGACAGCCCTAACTATGGCTACACCTTC
TRBV28	TRBJ2-4	NA	NA	15	CASSLWGVAKNIQYF	TGTGCCAGCAGTTTGTGGGGGGTAGCCAAAAACATTCAGTACTTC
TRBV18	TRBJ2-5	NA	NA	17	CASSPLGQGSGTETQYF	TGTGCCAGCTCACCACTTGGCCAGGGTTCGGGTACGGAGACCCAGTACTTC
TRBV27	TRBJ1-1	NA	few	14	CASSSPVRGTEAFF	TGTGCCAGCAGTTCCCCGGTTAGAGGCACTGAAGCTTTCTTT
TRBV11-2	TRBJ2-2	TRBD1	NA	17	CASSLSRQGVLGRELFF	TGTGCCAGCAGCTTATCCCGACAGGGTGTTTTGGGCCGGGAGCTGTTTTTT
TRBV19	TRBJ1-5	NA	NA	14	CASSGWVDYQPQHF	TGTGCCAGTAGTGGTTGGGTTGACTATCAGCCCCAGCATTTT
TRBV7-2	TRBJ2-7	NA	NA	15	CASSHDGTATYEQYF	TGTGCCAGCAGCCATGACGGGACTGCCACCTACGAGCAGTACTTC
TRBV2	TRBJ1-5	NA	NA	15	CASSVRGGLNQPQHF	TGTGCCAGCAGTGTTCGGGGGGGCTTAAATCAGCCCCAGCATTTT
TRBV30	TRBJ2-5	NA	NA	12	CAWSVGSLGQYF	TGTGCCTGGAGTGTAGGGTCCCTGGGGCAGTACTTC
TRBV7-3	TRBJ2-2	TRBD2	NA	16	CASSLNSGRNTGELFF	TGTGCCAGCAGCTTAAATAGCGGGAGAAACACCGGGGAGCTGTTTTTT
TRBV29-1	TRBJ2-3	NA	NA	15	CSVEDSLKRTDTQYF	TGCAGCGTTGAAGATTCGCTAAAGAGGACAGATACGCAGTATTTT
TRBV11-2	TRBJ2-7	NA	NA	13	CASSFLGGYEQYF	TGTGCCAGCAGCTTTCTGGGTGGGTACGAGCAGTACTTC
TRBV11-2	TRBJ2-3	NA	NA	14	CASSFAQRTDTQYF	TGTGCCAGCAGCTTCGCGCAACGCACAGATACGCAGTATTTT
TRBV5-1	TRBJ2-1	NA	NA	17	CASSLVGGLSSYNEQFF	TGCGCCAGCAGCTTGGTAGGGGGGCTATCCTCCTACAATGAGCAGTTCTTC
TRBV5-1	TRBJ2-2	NA	once	17	CASSPVTGTLNTGELFF	TGCGCCAGCAGCCCGGTGACCGGGACCCTTAACACCGGGGAGCTGTTTTTT
TRBV6-4	TRBJ2-1	NA	NA	14	CASSVDRRNGEQFF	TGTGCCAGCAGTGTTGACAGGAGAAACGGTGAGCAGTTCTTC